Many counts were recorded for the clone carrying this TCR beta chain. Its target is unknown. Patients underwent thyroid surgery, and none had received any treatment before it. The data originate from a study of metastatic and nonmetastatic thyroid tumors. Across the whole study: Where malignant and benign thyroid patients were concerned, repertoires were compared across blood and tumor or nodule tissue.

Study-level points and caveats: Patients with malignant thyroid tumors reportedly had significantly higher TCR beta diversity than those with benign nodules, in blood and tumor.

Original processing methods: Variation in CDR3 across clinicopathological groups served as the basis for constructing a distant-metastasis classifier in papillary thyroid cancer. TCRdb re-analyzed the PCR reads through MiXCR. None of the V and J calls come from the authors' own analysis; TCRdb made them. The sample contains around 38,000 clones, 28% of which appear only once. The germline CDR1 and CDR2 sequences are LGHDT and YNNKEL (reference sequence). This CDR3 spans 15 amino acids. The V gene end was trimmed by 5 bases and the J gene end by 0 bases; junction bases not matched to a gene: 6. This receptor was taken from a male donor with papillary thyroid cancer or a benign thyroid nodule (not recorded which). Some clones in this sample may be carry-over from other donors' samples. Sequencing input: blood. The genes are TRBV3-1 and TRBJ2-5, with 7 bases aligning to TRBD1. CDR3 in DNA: TGTGCCAGCAGCTGGGGAACAGGGGACCAAGAGACCCAGTACTTC. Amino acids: CASSWGTGDQETQYF.